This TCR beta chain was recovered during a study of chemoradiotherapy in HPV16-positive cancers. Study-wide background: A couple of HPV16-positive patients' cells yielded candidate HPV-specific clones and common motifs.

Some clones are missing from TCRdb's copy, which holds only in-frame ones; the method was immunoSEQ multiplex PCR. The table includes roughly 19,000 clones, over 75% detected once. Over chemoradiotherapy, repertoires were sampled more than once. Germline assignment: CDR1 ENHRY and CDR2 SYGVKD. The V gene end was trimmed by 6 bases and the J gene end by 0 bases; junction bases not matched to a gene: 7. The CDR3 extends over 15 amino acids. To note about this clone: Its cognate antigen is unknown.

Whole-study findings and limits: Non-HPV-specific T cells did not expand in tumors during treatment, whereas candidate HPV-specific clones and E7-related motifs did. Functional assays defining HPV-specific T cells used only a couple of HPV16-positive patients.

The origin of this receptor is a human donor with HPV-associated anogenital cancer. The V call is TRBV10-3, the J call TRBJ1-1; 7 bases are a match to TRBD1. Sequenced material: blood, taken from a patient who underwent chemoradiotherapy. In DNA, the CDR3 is TGTGCCATCAGGGAGACAGGGCAAGTGAACACTGAAGCTTTCTTT. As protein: CAIRETGQVNTEAFF.